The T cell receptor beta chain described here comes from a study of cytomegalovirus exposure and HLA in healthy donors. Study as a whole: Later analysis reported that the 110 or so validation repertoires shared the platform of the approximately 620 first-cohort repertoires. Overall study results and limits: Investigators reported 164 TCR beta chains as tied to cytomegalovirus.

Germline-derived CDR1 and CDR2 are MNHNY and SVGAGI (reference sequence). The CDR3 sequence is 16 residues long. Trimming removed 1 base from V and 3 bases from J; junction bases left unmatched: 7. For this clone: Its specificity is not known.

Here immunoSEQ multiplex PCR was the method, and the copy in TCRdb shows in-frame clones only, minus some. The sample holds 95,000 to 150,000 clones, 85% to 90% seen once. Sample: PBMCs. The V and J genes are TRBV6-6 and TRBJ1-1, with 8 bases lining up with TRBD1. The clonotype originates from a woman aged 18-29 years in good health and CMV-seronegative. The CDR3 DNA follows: TGTGCCAGCAGTTACTACCGGACAGGGCCATACACTGAAGCTTTCTTT. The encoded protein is CASSYYRTGPYTEAFF.